A single sample gave rise to the 9 T cell receptor beta chains below, sequenced in a study of cytomegalovirus exposure and HLA in healthy donors. The data were produced by immunoSEQ multiplex PCR, yet TCRdb's version contains in-frame clones alone and is incomplete. The sample lists roughly 180,000 clones, about nine tenths occurring once. Specimen: PBMCs. Receptors originate from a man between 25 and 39 years old in good health and CMV-seropositive.

The chain carries TRBV7-2 and TRBJ1-5, with D maybe TRBD1 (5 bases). V lost 3 bases to trimming and J lost 5 bases, with 17 bases between them. The CDR3 sequence is 16 residues long. Germline CDR1 and CDR2: SGHTA and FQGNSA. In DNA, the CDR3 is TGTGCCAGCAGCTTTGGTTCGGGGACGCGGGATCAGCCCCAGCATTTT. This encodes CASSFGSGTRDQPQHF.

This clone was seen only once. The chain has TRBV7-9 and TRBJ2-7; the D call may be TRBD1 or TRBD2 (5 bases each). V shed 5 bases and J shed 4 bases, with 15 bases lying between them. The CDR3 extends over 14 amino acids. The germline V gene has CDR1 SEHNR and CDR2 FQNEAQ (reference sequence). The CDR3 sequence is CASSQGRGPYEQYF. CDR3 coding DNA: TGTGCCAGCAGCCAGGGACGGGGCCCTTACGAGCAGTACTTC.

The chain carries TRBV13 and TRBJ2-3, with 14 nucleotides matching TRBD2. Germline CDR1 and CDR2: PRHDT and FYEKMQ (reference sequence). The CDR3 is 18 amino acids. The J segment lost 4 bases and the V segment lost 5 bases, leaving 11 bases of the junction unmatched. In DNA, the CDR3 is TGTGCCAGCAGCCCGGGGACTAGCGGGGGTTCTTATCCAGATACGCAGTATTTT. Translation: CASSPGTSGGSYPDTQYF.

The chain uses TRBV5-1 and TRBJ1-2; tentatively, D is TRBD1 (5 bases). CDR1 is SGHRS, CDR2 YFSETQ, per germline. This CDR3 region has 14 residues. V was clipped by 1 base and J by 5 bases, with 12 bases between them. The chain's CDR3 is CASSLSRDQYGYTF. CDR3 DNA sequence: TGCGCCAGCAGCTTGTCCCGGGACCAGTATGGCTACACCTTC.

V gene TRBV7-2 combines with J gene TRBJ2-3, with unresolved D. Germline CDR1 is SGHTA and CDR2 is FQGNSA. The ends were cut back, 3 bases at V and 1 base at J, with 14 bases in the middle. The CDR3 is made up of 16 amino acids. This chain's CDR3 is CASSFRLEFGTDTQYF. The CDR3 DNA sequence: TGTGCCAGCAGCTTCCGTCTAGAATTTGGCACAGATACGCAGTATTTT.

This clone was found a few times. This chain connects TRBV28 to TRBJ1-2; 7 bases fit TRBD1. V lost 2 bases and J lost 1; bases outside the gene matches: 4. The length of the CDR3 is 15 residues. Per the germline V gene, CDR1 is MDHEN and CDR2 is SYDVKM. CDR3 in amino acids: CASSLVGQDNYGYTF. CDR3 nucleotide sequence: TGTGCCAGCAGTTTAGTTGGACAGGATAACTATGGCTACACCTTC.

The gene calls are TRBV6-6 and TRBJ2-2; 8 nucleotides match TRBD1. The CDR3 totals 14 residues. Germline CDR1 and CDR2: MNHNY and SVGAGI (reference sequence). V trimming: 5 bases; J trimming: 4 bases; junction bases outside the gene matches: 3. The CDR3 sequence is CASSDRGGTGELFF. DNA of the CDR3: TGTGCCAGCAGTGACAGGGGCGGCACCGGGGAGCTGTTTTTT.

This chain uses TRBV5-1 with TRBJ1-2; TRBD1 matches at 7 bases. Unmatched junction bases numbered 10, after V lost 0 bases and J lost 8 bases. This CDR3 is 15 amino acids long. Germline lookup yields CDR1 SGHRS and CDR2 YFSETQ. The chain's CDR3 is CASSLGQGGAMGYTF. The CDR3, as DNA: TGCGCCAGCAGCTTGGGACAGGGAGGTGCAATGGGCTACACCTTC.

This clone was found a few times. V gene TRBV6-1 combines with J gene TRBJ1-2; D is possibly TRBD1 (5 bases). The CDR3 is 13 residues long. V lost 6 bases, J lost 2 bases, and 10 bases lay in between. Germline-derived CDR1 and CDR2 are MNHNS and SASEGT. CDR3 in amino acids: CASRSGLNYGYTF. The DNA for the CDR3 is TGTGCCAGCAGGTCGGGGCTCAACTATGGCTACACCTTC.